This T cell receptor beta chain was identified in a study of blood T cell repertoires in COVID-19. The data were produced by immunoSEQ multiplex PCR, yet TCRdb's version contains in-frame clones alone and is incomplete. In the table there are roughly 100,000 clones, 85% of which are singletons. CDR1 SNHLY and CDR2 FYNNEI come from the germline V gene. Trimming left V 5 bases short and J 0 bases short, with 8 bases between. CDR3 length: 15 amino acids. V and J are TRBV2 and TRBJ1-6, with D hard to call. The sample consisted of peripheral blood. This receptor was taken from a man between 45 and 60 years old with acute or convalescent COVID-19. The CDR3 is CASSLRGSYNSPLHF. CDR3 bases: TGTGCCAGCAGTCTCCGGGGCTCCTATAATTCACCCCTCCACTTT.